One sample yielded the 13 T cell receptor beta chains listed below, sequenced in a study of CD8 T cells in ankylosing spondylitis. TCRdb reprocessed the 5' RACE reads with MiXCR, giving one entry per CDR3 protein. Found here are tens of thousands of distinct CDR3 sequences, over 5.5% of them singletons; the top ten hold 9.5% to 15%. Input material: blood, either unsorted or a sorted T cell fraction (not recorded which). The receptor source for this set is a male donor with ankylosing spondylitis or in good health (not recorded which).

This clonotype was seen ten or more times. J is TRBJ1-2 and V is TRBV20-1; tentatively, D is TRBD1 (6 bases). This CDR3 has 12 residues. Germline V lookup: CDR1 DFQATT, CDR2 SNEGSKA (reference sequence). Between the trimmed V and J ends, which lost 4 bases and 8 bases, there was a span of 14 bases. The CDR3 coding sequence is TGCAGTGCTACCACAGGGAGGAACGGCTACACCTTC. It specifies CSATTGRNGYTF.

In this sample, this clonotype turned up a few times. V and J are TRBV18 and TRBJ1-2; 7 bases align to TRBD1. Germline loops: CDR1 KGHSH, CDR2 LQKENI. This CDR3 comprises 15 residues. With V trimmed by 2 bases and J by 2 bases, 5 bases remained unmatched. For the CDR3, the DNA is TGTGCCAGCTCACCATCGAACAGGGGCAACTATGGCTACACCTTC. Translation: CASSPSNRGNYGYTF.

This clonotype showed up many times. Possible read error: a much larger clone is one base away. The chain couples TRBV23-1 to TRBJ2-2, with unresolved D. TRBV23-1 is filed as an ORF, its function uncertain. This CDR3 region has 14 residues. CDR3 amino acids: CANSQSEGSGELFF. The CDR3 coding sequence is TGCGCCAACAGTCAATCGGAAGGTTCCGGGGAGCTGTTTTTT.

This clonotype was seen ten or more times. This chain links TRBV5-1 with TRBJ2-1; 10 nucleotides line up with TRBD2. Trimming removed 1 base from V and 7 bases from J; junction bases left unmatched: 5. The CDR3 loop spans 15 amino acids. Germline assignment: CDR1 SGHRS and CDR2 YFSETQ. This chain's CDR3 is CASSLTSGIINEQFF. The DNA for the CDR3 is TGCGCCAGCAGCTTGACTAGCGGGATTATAAATGAGCAGTTCTTC.

This clonotype has a count of ten or more. This rearrangement joins TRBV24-1 to TRBJ1-5; D call uncertain. Germline V CDR1 and CDR2: KGHDR, SFDVKD. V was cut by 3 bases and J by 7 bases, with 9 bases left in between. The CDR3 is made up of 13 amino acids. The CDR3: CATSDRDGQPQHF. The CDR3 DNA follows: TGTGCCACCAGTGATCGGGATGGGCAGCCCCAGCATTTT.

This clonotype came up many times. CDR3 in amino acids: CATSKKTLAGGPSEQFF. The CDR3, as DNA: TGTGCCACCAGCAAAAAAACCCTAGCGGGGGGGCCTAGTGAGCAGTTCTTC. V is TRBV15 and J is TRBJ2-1, with TRBD2 identical over 12 bases. Looked up from germline, CDR1 is LNHNV and CDR2 is YYDKDF (reference sequence). With V trimmed by 4 bases and J by 9 bases, 13 bases remained unmatched. The CDR3 consists of 17 residues.

This clonotype has a count of ten or more. This rearrangement joins TRBV5-5 to TRBJ2-5; TRBD1 might be the D (6 bases). The CDR3 has 12 residues. The V end was cut by 0 bases, the J end by 7 bases, with 7 bases between. Germline loops: CDR1 SGHKS, CDR2 YYEKEE (reference sequence). CDR3 DNA: TGTGCCAGCAGCTTGGTCAGGGGGACCCAGTACTTC. This encodes CASSLVRGTQYF.

This clonotype showed up many times. The junction and the germline gene differ at one end; a read error may be behind it. The genes are TRBV13 and TRBJ2-1; D possibly corresponds to TRBD2 (5 bases). The CDR3 runs to 14 residues. From germline, CDR1 is PRHDT and CDR2 FYEKMQ (reference sequence). The CDR3 sequence: CASSLGFQEVEQLF. The CDR3 DNA reads as TGTGCCAGCAGCTTAGGCTTTCAGGAGGTTGAGCAGCTCTTC.

This clonotype occurred many times. This chain connects TRBV20-1 to TRBJ1-2; 9 bases map to TRBD1. V gave up 8 bases and J gave up 2 bases; unmatched junction bases: 6. The V gene's germline CDR1 is DFQATT and CDR2 SNEGSKA (reference sequence). The CDR3 loop spans 13 amino acids. The CDR3: CSWGQGDNYGYTF. The CDR3 nucleotides read TGCAGTTGGGGACAGGGAGACAACTATGGCTACACCTTC.

This clonotype was observed at least ten times. This chain connects TRBV12-3 or TRBV12-4 to TRBJ2-7; D gene unclear. Deletions cut 2 bases from V and 9 bases from J, with 14 bases between. This CDR3 has 13 amino acids. The CDR3 region has the DNA TGTGCCAGCAGTTTAAGCCGCGGTTCGGGGCAGTACTTC. The encoded protein is CASSLSRGSGQYF.

The table lists this clonotype with many counts. The J gene is TRBJ2-7, the V gene TRBV12-3 or TRBV12-4, with D possibly called TRBD1 or TRBD2 (7 bases each). V was trimmed by 4 bases and J by 1 base, leaving 14 bases between them. The CDR3 contains 15 residues. CDR3 protein: CASSSTGEGSYEQYF. The CDR3 DNA follows: TGTGCCAGCAGTTCCACAGGGGAGGGGTCCTACGAGCAGTACTTC.

This clonotype was seen at least ten times. The chain links TRBV6-5 to TRBJ1-1; D is unresolved. This CDR3 region has 13 residues. Per the germline V gene, CDR1 is MNHEY and CDR2 is SVGAGI. Trimming took 0 bases from V and 6 from J, leaving 8 bases between them. The CDR3 coding sequence is TGTGCCAGCAGTTACTCGATAAGTTCTGAAGCTTTCTTT. Its protein product is CASSYSISSEAFF.

This clonotype was seen ten or more times. The J gene is TRBJ2-7, the V gene TRBV28; 7 bases agree with TRBD1. This CDR3 region has 18 residues. From germline, CDR1 is MDHEN and CDR2 SYDVKM. J lost 2 bases, V lost 1 base, and 14 bases had no gene match. CDR3 in DNA: TGTGCCAGCAGTTTATATGCTCGTTCGGACAGGCCTACCTACGAGCAGTACTTC. It yields the protein CASSLYARSDRPTYEQYF. The full variable domain, rest sourced from reference TRBV28 and TRBJ2-7, is DVKVTQSSRYLVKRTGEKVFLECVQDMDHENMFWYRQDPGLGLRLIYFSYDVKMKEKGDIPEGYSVSREKKERFSLILESASTNQTSMYLCASSLYARSDRPTYEQYFGPGTRLTVT.